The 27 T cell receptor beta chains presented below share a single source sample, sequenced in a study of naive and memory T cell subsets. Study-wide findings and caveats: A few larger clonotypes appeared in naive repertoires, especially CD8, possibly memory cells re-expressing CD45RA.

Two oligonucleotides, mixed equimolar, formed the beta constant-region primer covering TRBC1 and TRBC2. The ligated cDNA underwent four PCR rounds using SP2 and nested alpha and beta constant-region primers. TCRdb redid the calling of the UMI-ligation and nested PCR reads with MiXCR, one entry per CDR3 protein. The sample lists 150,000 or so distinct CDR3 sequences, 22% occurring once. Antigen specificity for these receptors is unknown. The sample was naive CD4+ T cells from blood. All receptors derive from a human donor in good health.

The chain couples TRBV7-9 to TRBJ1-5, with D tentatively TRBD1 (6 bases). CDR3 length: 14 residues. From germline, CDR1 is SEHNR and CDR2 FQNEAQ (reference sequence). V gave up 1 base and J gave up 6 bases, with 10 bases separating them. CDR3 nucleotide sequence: TGTGCCAGCAGCTTAGTGGGGGGCACTCAGCCCCAGCATTTT. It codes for CASSLVGGTQPQHF.

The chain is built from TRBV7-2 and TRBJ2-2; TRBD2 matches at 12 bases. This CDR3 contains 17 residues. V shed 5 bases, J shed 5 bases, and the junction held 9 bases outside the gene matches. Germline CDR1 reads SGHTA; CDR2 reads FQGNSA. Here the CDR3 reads CASSPSQTSGSTGELFF. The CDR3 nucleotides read TGTGCCAGCAGCCCATCCCAGACTAGCGGGAGTACCGGGGAGCTGTTTTTT.

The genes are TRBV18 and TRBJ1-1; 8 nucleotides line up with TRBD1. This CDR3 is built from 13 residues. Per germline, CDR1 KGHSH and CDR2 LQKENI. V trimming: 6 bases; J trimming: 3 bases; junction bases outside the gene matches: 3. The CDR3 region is CASSQQGDTEAFF. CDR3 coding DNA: TGTGCCAGCTCTCAACAGGGGGACACTGAAGCTTTCTTT.

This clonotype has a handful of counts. The chain's CDR3 is CASSLGGVNTEAFF. Written as DNA, the CDR3 is TGTGCCAGCAGCTTAGGAGGGGTGAACACTGAAGCTTTCTTT. This sequence joins TRBV11-2 and TRBJ1-1; perhaps TRBD1 as D (5 bases). Germline CDR1 reads SGHAT; CDR2 reads FQNNGV. Trimming removed 1 base from V and 0 bases from J, with 6 bases in between. The CDR3 length is 14 residues.

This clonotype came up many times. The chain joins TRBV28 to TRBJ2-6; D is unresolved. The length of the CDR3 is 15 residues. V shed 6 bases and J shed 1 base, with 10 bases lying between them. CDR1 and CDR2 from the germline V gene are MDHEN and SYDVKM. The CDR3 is CASRVSRSGANVLTF. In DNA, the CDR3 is TGTGCCAGCAGGGTTAGTAGATCTGGGGCCAACGTCCTGACTTTC. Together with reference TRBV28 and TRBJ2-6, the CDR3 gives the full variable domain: DVKVTQSSRYLVKRTGEKVFLECVQDMDHENMFWYRQDPGLGLRLIYFSYDVKMKEKGDIPEGYSVSREKKERFSLILESASTNQTSMYLCASRVSRSGANVLTFGAGSRLTVL.

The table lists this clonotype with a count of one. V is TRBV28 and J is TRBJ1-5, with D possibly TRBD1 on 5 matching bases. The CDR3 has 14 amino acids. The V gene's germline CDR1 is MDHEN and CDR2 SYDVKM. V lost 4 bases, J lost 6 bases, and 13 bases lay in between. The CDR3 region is CASSYGGSSQPQHF. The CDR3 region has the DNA TGTGCCAGCAGTTACGGGGGTAGTAGTCAGCCCCAGCATTTT.

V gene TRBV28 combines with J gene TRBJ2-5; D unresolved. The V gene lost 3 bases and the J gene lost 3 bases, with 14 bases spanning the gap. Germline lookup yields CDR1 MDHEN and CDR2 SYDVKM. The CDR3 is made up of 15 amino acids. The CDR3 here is CASSFSGLPKETQYF. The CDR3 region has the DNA TGTGCCAGCAGTTTCTCTGGGCTGCCAAAAGAGACCCAGTACTTC.

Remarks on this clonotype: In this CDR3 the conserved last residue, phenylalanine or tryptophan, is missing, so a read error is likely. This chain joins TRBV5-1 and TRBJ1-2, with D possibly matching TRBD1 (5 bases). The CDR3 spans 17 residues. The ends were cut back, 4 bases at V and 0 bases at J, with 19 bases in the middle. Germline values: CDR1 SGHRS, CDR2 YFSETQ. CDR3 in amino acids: CASSTGDRIGANYGYTS. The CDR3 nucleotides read TGCGCCAGCAGCACGGGCGATAGAATAGGGGCTAACTATGGCTACACCTCC.

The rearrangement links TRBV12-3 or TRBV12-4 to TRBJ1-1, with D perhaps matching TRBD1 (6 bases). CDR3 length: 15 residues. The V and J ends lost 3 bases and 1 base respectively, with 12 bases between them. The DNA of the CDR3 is TGTGCCAGCAGTTTTACAGGGTTCGGGAACACTGAAGCTTTCTTT. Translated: CASSFTGFGNTEAFF.

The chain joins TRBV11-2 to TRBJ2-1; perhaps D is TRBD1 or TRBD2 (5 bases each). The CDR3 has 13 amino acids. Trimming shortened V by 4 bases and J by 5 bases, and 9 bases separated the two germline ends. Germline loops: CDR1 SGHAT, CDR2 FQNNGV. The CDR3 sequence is CASSSGRHNEQFF. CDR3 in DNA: TGTGCCAGCAGCTCGGGACGCCACAATGAGCAGTTCTTC.

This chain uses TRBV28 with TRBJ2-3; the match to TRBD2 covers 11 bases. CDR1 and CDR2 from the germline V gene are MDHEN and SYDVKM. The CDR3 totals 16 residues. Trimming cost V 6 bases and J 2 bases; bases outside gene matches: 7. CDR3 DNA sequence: TGTGCCAGCAGCCAGACTAGCGGGGCACCCACAGATACGCAGTATTTT. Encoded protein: CASSQTSGAPTDTQYF. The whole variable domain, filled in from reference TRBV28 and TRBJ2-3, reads DVKVTQSSRYLVKRTGEKVFLECVQDMDHENMFWYRQDPGLGLRLIYFSYDVKMKEKGDIPEGYSVSREKKERFSLILESASTNQTSMYLCASSQTSGAPTDTQYFGPGTRLTVL.

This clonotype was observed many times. In nucleotides, the CDR3 is TGCAGTGCCCGGACTAGCGGGACCTACAATGAGCAGTTCTTC. It specifies CSARTSGTYNEQFF. The rearrangement joins TRBV20-1 to TRBJ2-1, with TRBD2 matching 12 bases. V shed 6 bases, J shed 2 bases, and the junction held 2 bases outside the gene matches. CDR1 and CDR2 (germline): DFQATT, SNEGSKA (reference sequence). CDR3 length equals 14 residues.

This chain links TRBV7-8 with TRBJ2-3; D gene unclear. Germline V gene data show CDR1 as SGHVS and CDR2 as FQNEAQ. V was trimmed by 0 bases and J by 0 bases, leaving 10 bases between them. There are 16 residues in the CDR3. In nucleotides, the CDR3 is TGTGCCAGCAGCTTAGCGCTAAGTACTAGCACAGATACGCAGTATTTT. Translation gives CASSLALSTSTDTQYF.

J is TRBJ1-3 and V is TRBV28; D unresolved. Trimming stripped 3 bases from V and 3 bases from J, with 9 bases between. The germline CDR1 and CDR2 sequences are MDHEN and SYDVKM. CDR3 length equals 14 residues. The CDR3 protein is CASSLRVIGNTIYF. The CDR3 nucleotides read TGTGCCAGCAGTTTGCGGGTGATTGGAAACACCATATATTTT.

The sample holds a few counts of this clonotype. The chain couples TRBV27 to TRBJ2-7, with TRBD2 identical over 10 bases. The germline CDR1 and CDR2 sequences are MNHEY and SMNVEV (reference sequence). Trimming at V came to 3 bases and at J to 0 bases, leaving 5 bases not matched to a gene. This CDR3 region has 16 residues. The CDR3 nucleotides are TGTGCCAGCAGTTTCTCAACTAGCGGGGCCTCCTACGAGCAGTACTTC. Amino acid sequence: CASSFSTSGASYEQYF.

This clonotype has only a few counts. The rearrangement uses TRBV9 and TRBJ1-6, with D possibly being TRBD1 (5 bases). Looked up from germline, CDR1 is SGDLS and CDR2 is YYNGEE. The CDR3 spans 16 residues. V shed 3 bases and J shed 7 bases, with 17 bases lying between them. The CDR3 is CASSGHSGVGNSPLHF. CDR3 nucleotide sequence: TGTGCCAGCAGCGGGCACTCGGGGGTAGGGAATTCACCCCTCCACTTT. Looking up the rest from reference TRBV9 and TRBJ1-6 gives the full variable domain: DSGVTQTPKHLITATGQRVTLRCSPRSGDLSVYWYQQSLDQGLQFLIQYYNGEERAKGNILERFSAQQFPDLHSELNLSSLELGDSALYFCASSGHSGVGNSPLHFGNGTRLTVT.

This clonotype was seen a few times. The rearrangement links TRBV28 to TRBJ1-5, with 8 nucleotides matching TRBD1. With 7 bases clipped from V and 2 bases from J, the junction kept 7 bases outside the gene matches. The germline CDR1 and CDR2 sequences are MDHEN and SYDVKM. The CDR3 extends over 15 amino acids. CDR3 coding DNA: TGTGCCAGCAACTCAGGGGGCTTGGGCAATCAGCCCCAGCATTTT. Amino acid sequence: CASNSGGLGNQPQHF.

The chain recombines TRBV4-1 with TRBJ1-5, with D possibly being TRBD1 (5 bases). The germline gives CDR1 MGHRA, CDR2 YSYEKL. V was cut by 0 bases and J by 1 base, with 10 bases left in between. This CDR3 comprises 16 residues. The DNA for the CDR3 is TGCGCCAGCAGCCAAGAAGGCGGGGCCAGCAATCAGCCCCAGCATTTT. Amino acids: CASSQEGGASNQPQHF.

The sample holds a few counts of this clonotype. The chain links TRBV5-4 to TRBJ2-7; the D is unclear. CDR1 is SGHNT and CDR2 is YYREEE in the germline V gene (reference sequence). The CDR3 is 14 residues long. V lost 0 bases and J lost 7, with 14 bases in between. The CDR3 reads CASSLGDGIQEQYF. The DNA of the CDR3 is TGTGCCAGCAGCTTGGGAGATGGGATCCAGGAGCAGTACTTC.

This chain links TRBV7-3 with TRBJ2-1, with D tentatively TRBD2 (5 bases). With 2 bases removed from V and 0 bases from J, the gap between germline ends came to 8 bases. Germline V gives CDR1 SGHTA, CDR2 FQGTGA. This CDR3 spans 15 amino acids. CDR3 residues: CASSLSGVSYNEQFF. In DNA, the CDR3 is TGTGCCAGCAGCTTATCCGGGGTCTCCTACAATGAGCAGTTCTTC.

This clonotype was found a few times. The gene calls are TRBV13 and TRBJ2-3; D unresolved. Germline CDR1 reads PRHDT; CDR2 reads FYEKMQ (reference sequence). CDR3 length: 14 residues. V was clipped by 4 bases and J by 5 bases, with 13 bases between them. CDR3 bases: TGTGCCAGCAGCTCCGGATACGGAGTAGATACGCAGTATTTT. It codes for CASSSGYGVDTQYF.

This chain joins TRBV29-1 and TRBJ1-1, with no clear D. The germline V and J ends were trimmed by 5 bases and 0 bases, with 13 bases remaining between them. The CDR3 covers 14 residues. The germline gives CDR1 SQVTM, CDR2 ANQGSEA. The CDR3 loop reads CSVLYSRVNTEAFF. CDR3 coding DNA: TGCAGCGTTCTTTACAGTCGGGTGAACACTGAAGCTTTCTTT.

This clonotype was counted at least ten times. In DNA, the CDR3 is TGTGCCATCAGAGGGACTAGCGGGGAAGAGACCCAGTACTTC. Encoded protein: CAIRGTSGEETQYF. V usage is TRBV10-3 and J usage is TRBJ2-5, with TRBD2 matching over 13 bases. V lost 6 bases and J lost 3; bases outside the gene matches: 1. The CDR3 has 14 amino acids. Per germline, CDR1 ENHRY and CDR2 SYGVKD.

The CDR3 DNA follows: TGTGCCAGCAGTCCCATAGGGGGGAGAGGCACAGATACGCAGTATTTT. As protein: CASSPIGGRGTDTQYF. The V and J genes are TRBV12-3 or TRBV12-4 and TRBJ2-3, with D tentatively TRBD1 or TRBD2 (6 bases each). This CDR3 spans 16 amino acids. Deletions cut 5 bases from V and 1 base from J, with 16 bases between.

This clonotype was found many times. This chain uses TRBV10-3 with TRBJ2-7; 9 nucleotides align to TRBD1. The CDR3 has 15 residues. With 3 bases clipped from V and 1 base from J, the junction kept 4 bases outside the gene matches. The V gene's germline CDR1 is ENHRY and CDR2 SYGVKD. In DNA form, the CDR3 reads TGTGCCATCAGTGACCCCGGGACAGGGTCCTACGAGCAGTACTTC. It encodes CAISDPGTGSYEQYF.

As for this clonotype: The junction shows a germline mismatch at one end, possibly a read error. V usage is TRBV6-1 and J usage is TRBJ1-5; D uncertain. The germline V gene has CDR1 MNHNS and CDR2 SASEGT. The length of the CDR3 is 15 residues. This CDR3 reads CASSEGYRAGQPQHF. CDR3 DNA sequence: TGTGCCAGCAGCGAAGGTTATAGGGCCGGACAGCCCCAGCATTTT.

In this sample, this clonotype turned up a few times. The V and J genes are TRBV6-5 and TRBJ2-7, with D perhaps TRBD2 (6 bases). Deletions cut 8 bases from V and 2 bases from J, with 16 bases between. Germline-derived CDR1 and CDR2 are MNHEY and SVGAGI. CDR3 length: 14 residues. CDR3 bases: TGTGCCAGCCGGGGTCCGGGACTTACCTACGAGCAGTACTTC. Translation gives CASRGPGLTYEQYF.